This note documents a single T cell receptor (beta chain) sequence. In the authors' workflow: From reference gene primer amplification, estimates of nucleated cell counts were derived. Clones were sequenced by immunoSEQ multiplex PCR, and TCRdb holds only the in-frame ones, with some missing. V and J calls and clone size are as listed in that table; D and trimming were resolved from the DNA. The sample contains 250,000 to 350,000 clones, 90% of which appear only once. This sample is drawn from a study of blood T cell repertoires in COVID-19. Study as a whole: There were acute and convalescent COVID-19 samples, and they came from the United States, Italy and Spain. The analysed material was cDNA or gDNA that came from T cells, B-cell-depleted T cells, or PBMCs.

V trimming: 0 bases; J trimming: 2 bases; junction bases outside the gene matches: 4. The CDR3 consists of 15 residues. CDR1 is MNHNS and CDR2 is SASEGT in the germline V gene. The chain employs TRBV6-1 and TRBJ2-7; TRBD1 matches 7 bases. Sequencing was carried out using peripheral blood. This receptor was taken from a woman aged 30 to 39 with COVID-19, enrolled during active disease. CDR3 nucleotide sequence: TGTGCCAGCAGTGAAGCTGGGACAGTGACCTACGAGCAGTACTTC. Translating gives CASSEAGTVTYEQYF.